This TCR beta chain is from a study of cytomegalovirus exposure and HLA in healthy donors. Study-wide points: Listed as cytomegalovirus-associated were 150 or so TCR beta chains.

This CDR3 contains 12 residues. V lost 3 bases and J lost 4, with 4 bases in between. Looked up from germline, CDR1 is SQVTM and CDR2 is ANQGSEA. Using immunoSEQ multiplex PCR, the repertoire was profiled, and TCRdb retains in-frame clones only, with some absent. The sample records 150,000 to 250,000 clones, approximately 80% being singletons. The approximately 120-subject validation cohort, separate from the 666-subject first cohort, included the donors. For this clone: What it binds is unknown.

The TCR originated in a woman in her thirties in good health and CMV-seropositive. The rearrangement uses TRBV29-1 and TRBJ2-6; no clear D gene. Sequencing used PBMCs. DNA of the CDR3: TGCAGCGTTGATTCGGGGGCCAACGTCCTGACTTTC. It specifies CSVDSGANVLTF.